What follows is one T cell receptor (beta chain) and its context. This entry comes from a study of blood T cell repertoires in COVID-19. Per germline, CDR1 LGHNT and CDR2 FRNRAP. Trimming left V 7 bases short and J 4 bases short, with 13 bases between. This CDR3 contains 13 residues. Original methodology: How many nucleated cells were present was estimated from reference gene primer amplification. TCRdb keeps only in-frame clones here, not all; method: immunoSEQ multiplex PCR. V, J and clone size are those of that table, while D and trimming were read from the DNA. The sample holds about 320,000 clones, approximately 89% seen once.

The sequenced sample consisted of peripheral blood. The receptor's source is a woman in her twenties or thirties with COVID-19, enrolled during active disease. The chain uses TRBV12-5 and TRBJ1-1; no firm D call. The CDR3 protein is CASAPLVGTEAFF. The CDR3 nucleotides read TGTGCTAGTGCCCCGCTGGTCGGCACTGAAGCTTTCTTT.